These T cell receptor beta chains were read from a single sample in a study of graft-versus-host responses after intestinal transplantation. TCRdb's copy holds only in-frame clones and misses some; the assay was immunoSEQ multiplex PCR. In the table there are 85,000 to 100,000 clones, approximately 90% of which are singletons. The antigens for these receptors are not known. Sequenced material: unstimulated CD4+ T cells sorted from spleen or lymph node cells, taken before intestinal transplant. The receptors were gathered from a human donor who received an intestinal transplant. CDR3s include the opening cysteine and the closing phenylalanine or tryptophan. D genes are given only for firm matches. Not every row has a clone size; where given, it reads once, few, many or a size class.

TGTGCCAGCAGCTTGGCTCGAGAGACCCAGTACTTC	CASSLARETQYF	TRBV7-2	TRBJ2-5	-	-
TGTGCCAGCAGCCGAAACTTACTAGCGGCATCCTACAATGAGCAGTTCTTC	CASSRNLLAASYNEQFF	TRBV11-1	TRBJ2-1	-	TRBD2
TGTGCCAGCAGCTTGTCGGCAGGGTTAAAGGGGAACTATGGCTACACCTTC	CASSLSAGLKGNYGYTF	TRBV5-6	TRBJ1-2	-	-
TGTGCCAGCAGCCAGCTCCGGGACAGGGGTGACACCATATATTTT	CASSQLRDRGDTIYF	TRBV4-2	TRBJ1-3	-	TRBD1
TGCGCCAGCAGCTTGTCGCCAGGGGTCGCGGATGGCTACACCTTC	CASSLSPGVADGYTF	TRBV5-1	TRBJ1-2	-	-
TGCGCCAGCAGCCAAGGCCCTCAGGAACGTATAGCCAAAAACATTCAGTACTTC	CASSQGPQERIAKNIQYF	TRBV4-1	TRBJ2-4	-	-
TGCGCCAGCAGCCAAGAAGGGACAGGGAGGGACACCATATATTTT	CASSQEGTGRDTIYF	TRBV4-3	TRBJ1-3	-	TRBD1
TGTGCCAGCAGCCAATCAGGGGCTAGGAACACCGGGGAGCTGTTTTTT	CASSQSGARNTGELFF	TRBV4-2	TRBJ2-2	-	-
TGTGCCAGCAGTGCACAGGGTTTTGGAAACACCATATATTTT	CASSAQGFGNTIYF	TRBV6-1	TRBJ1-3	few	-
TGTGCCAGCAGTCCTCCCCTTGTGAGGTCGGGGGAGCAGTACTTC	CASSPPLVRSGEQYF	TRBV2	TRBJ2-7	-	-
TGCGCCAGCAGCCAGGGTACAGGGTGGTATTCACCCCTCCACTTT	CASSQGTGWYSPLHF	TRBV4-1	TRBJ1-6	-	-
TGTGCCAGCAGCCAGGGAGGGACAGATACGCAGTATTTT	CASSQGGTDTQYF	TRBV14	TRBJ2-3	-	TRBD2